The clone carrying this T cell receptor beta chain was found once. The entry originates in a study of PD-L1 blockade in urothelial cancer. Study-wide background: Each participant's history included 0 to 3 prior chemotherapy regimens.

Produced via immunoSEQ multiplex PCR; TCRdb's table is partial and in-frame only. Here the sample spans roughly 46,000 clones, about 85% being singletons. The CDR3 is 15 residues long. Between the trimmed V and J ends, which lost 1 base and 3 bases, there was a span of 9 bases. CDR1 and CDR2 from the germline V gene are SGHNT and YENEEA. The time point is: peripheral blood 6 weeks after treatment start. The chain combines TRBV11-3 with TRBJ2-2; D gene uncertain. The TCR sequence derives from a man over 45 with urothelial cancer. Material: PBMCs, obtained around atezolizumab (anti-PD-L1) treatment. This CDR3 reads CASSLGGGYTGELFF. CDR3 DNA sequence: TGTGCCAGCAGCTTAGGCGGCGGTTACACCGGGGAGCTGTTTTTT.